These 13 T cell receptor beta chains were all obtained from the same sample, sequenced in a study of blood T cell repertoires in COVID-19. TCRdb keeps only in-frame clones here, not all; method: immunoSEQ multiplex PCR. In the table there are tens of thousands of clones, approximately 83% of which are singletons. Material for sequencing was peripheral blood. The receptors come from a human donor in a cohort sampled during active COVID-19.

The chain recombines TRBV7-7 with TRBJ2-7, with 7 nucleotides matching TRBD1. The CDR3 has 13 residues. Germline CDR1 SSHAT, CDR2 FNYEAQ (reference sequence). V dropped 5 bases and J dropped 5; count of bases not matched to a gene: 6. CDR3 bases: TGTGCCAGCAGCCGGGACAGATTCGACGAGCAGTACTTC. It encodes CASSRDRFDEQYF. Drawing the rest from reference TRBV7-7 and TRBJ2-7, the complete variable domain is GAGVSQSPRYKVTKRGQDVTLRCDPISSHATLYWYQQALGQGPEFLTYFNYEAQPDKSGLPSDRFSAERPEGSISTLTIQRTEQRDSAMYRCASSRDRFDEQYFGPGTRLTVT.

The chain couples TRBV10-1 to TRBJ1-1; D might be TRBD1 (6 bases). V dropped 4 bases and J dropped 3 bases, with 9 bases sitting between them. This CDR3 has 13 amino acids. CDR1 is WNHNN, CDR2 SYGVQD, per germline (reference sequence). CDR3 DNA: TGCGCCAGCAGTGCACAGGGTTACACTGAAGCTTTCTTT. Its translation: CASSAQGYTEAFF.

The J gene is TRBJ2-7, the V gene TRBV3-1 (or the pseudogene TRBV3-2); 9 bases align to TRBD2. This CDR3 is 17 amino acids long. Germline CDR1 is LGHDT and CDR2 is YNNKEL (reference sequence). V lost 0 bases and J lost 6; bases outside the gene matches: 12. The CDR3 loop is CASSQDGLGRGGAEQYF. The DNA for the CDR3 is TGTGCCAGCAGCCAAGATGGTTTAGGGCGGGGGGGAGCCGAGCAGTACTTC.

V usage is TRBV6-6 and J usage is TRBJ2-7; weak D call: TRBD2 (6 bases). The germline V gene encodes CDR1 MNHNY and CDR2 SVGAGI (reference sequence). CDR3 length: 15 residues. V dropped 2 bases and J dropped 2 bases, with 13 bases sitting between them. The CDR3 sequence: CASSYGRGSAYEQYF. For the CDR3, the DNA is TGTGCCAGCAGTTACGGGCGGGGATCAGCCTACGAGCAGTACTTC.

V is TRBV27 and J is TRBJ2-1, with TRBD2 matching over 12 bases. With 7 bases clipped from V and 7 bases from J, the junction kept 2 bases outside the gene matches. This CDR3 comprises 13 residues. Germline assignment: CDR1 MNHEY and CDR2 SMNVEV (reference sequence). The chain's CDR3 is CASKLAGGNEQFF. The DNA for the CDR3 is TGTGCCAGCAAACTAGCGGGGGGTAATGAGCAGTTCTTC.

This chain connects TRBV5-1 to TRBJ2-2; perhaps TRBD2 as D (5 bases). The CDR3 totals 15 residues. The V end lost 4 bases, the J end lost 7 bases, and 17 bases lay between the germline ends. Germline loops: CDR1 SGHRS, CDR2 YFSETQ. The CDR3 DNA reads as TGCGCCAGCAGCCCGAGGGAAGCGTGGGACGGGGAGCTGTTTTTT. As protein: CASSPREAWDGELFF.

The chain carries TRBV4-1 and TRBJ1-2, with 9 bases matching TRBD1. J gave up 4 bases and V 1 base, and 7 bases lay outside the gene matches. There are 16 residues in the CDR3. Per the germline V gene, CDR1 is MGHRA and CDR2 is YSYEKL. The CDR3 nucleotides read TGCGCCAGCAGCCAAGCAGCAGGACAGGGGTTCTATGGCTACACCTTC. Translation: CASSQAAGQGFYGYTF.

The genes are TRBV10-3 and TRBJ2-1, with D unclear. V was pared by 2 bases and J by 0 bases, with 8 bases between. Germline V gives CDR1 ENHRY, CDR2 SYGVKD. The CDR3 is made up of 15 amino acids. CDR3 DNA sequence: TGTGCCATCAGTGAGGCGATTAGCTCCTACAATGAGCAGTTCTTC. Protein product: CAISEAISSYNEQFF.

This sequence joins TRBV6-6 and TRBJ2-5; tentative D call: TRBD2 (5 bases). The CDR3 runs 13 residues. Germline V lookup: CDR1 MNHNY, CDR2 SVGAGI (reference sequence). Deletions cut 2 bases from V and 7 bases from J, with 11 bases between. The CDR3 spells CASSYPESGTQYF. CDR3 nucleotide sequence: TGTGCCAGCAGTTACCCGGAAAGCGGGACCCAGTACTTC.

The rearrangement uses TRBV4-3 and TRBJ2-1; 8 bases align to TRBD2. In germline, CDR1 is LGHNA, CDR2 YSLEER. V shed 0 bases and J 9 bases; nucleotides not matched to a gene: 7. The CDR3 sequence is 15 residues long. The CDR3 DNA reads TGCGCCAGCAGCCAAGAAACTAGCGGTCTAGGTGAGCAGTTCTTC. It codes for CASSQETSGLGEQFF.

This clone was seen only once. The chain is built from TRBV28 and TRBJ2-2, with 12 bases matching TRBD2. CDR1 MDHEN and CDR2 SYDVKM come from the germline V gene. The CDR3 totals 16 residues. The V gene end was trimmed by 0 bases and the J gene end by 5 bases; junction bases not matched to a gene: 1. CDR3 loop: CASSLWGLAGTGELFF. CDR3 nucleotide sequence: TGTGCCAGCAGTTTATGGGGACTAGCGGGTACCGGGGAGCTGTTTTTT.

The CDR3 loop is CASSSQGAQETQYF. For the CDR3, the DNA is TGTGCCAGCAGCTCACAGGGGGCGCAAGAGACCCAGTACTTC. V and J are TRBV5-4 and TRBJ2-5; 9 bases line up with TRBD1. V lost 3 bases, J lost 2 bases, and 2 bases stayed unmatched. The germline V gene has CDR1 SGHNT and CDR2 YYREEE (reference sequence). The CDR3 has 14 amino acids.

In DNA, the CDR3 is TGTGCCAGCAGCTTCCAGGGTATCAATTCACCCCTCCACTTT. It yields the protein CASSFQGINSPLHF. The chain employs TRBV7-2 and TRBJ1-6, with D possibly matching TRBD1 (5 bases). Germline V lookup: CDR1 SGHTA, CDR2 FQGNSA. The CDR3 sequence is 14 residues long. The V gene lost 3 bases and the J gene lost 7 bases, with 10 bases spanning the gap.